One and the same sample provided the 20 T cell receptor beta chains below, sequenced in a study of T cells after yellow fever vaccination. Via MiXCR, TCRdb re-called the 5' RACE reads, giving one row per CDR3 protein. The sample yields 300,000 to 450,000 distinct CDR3 sequences, roughly 7.5% seen once. This sample comprised PBMCs, obtained more than 40 days after the first yellow fever vaccination. The receptors here all came from a man aged 18 to 29 who received the YFV17D yellow fever vaccine.

This clonotype has ten or more counts. V usage is TRBV12-3 or TRBV12-4 and J usage is TRBJ1-5; D gene unclear. The V end lost 7 bases, the J end lost 10 bases, and 14 bases lay between the germline ends. The CDR3 extends over 12 amino acids. The CDR3 DNA reads TGTGCCAGCACCTGGGTGGGAGGCCCCCAGCATTTT. Protein product: CASTWVGGPQHF.

The sample holds a few counts of this clonotype. The chain recombines TRBV5-1 with TRBJ2-5; 12 bases are a match to TRBD2. The junction had 9 bases not matched to a gene; V was cut back by 7 bases and J by 5 bases. The germline V gene has CDR1 SGHRS and CDR2 YFSETQ. The CDR3 length is 15 residues. CDR3 protein: CASQALAGGLETQYF. In DNA form, the CDR3 reads TGCGCCAGCCAGGCCCTAGCGGGGGGGCTGGAGACCCAGTACTTC.

CDR3 DNA: TGTGCCAGCAGCTGGCTAGCGACCCAGTACTTC. Amino acid sequence: CASSWLATQYF. The rearrangement joins TRBV28 to TRBJ2-5, with D possibly matching TRBD2 (5 bases). Germline lookup yields CDR1 MDHEN and CDR2 SYDVKM. The germline V and J ends were trimmed by 6 bases and 7 bases, with 9 bases remaining between them. The CDR3 covers 11 residues.

The chain links TRBV21-1 to TRBJ2-4; TRBD2 was called by the table and not checked on the DNA. TRBV21-1 is classified as a pseudogene. This CDR3 comprises 19 residues. The CDR3 protein is CASSKERTSGSLAKNIQYF. The CDR3 nucleotides are TGTGCCAGCAGCAAAGAGAGGACTAGCGGGAGTCTAGCCAAAAACATTCAGTACTTC.

This clonotype was counted only a few times. The chain combines TRBV21-1 with TRBJ2-7; the listed D gene, TRBD1, was not tested against the DNA. TRBV21-1 is annotated as a pseudogene. The CDR3 sequence is 15 residues long. In DNA, the CDR3 is TGTGCCAGCAGCGACCGGGACAGGGATTTCGACGAGCAGTACGTC. Translating it yields CASSDRDRDFDEQYV.

This clonotype has just a few counts. The genes are TRBV7-2 and TRBJ2-5; 7 bases are a match to TRBD2. Trimming at V came to 5 bases and at J to 1 base, leaving 4 bases not matched to a gene. Looked up from germline, CDR1 is SGHTA and CDR2 is FQGNSA. The CDR3 totals 14 residues. DNA for the CDR3: TGTGCCAGCAGCGTCGGGACTATCCAAGAGACCCAGTACTTC. It is translated as CASSVGTIQETQYF.

This clonotype showed up just a few times. The rearrangement links TRBV25-1 to TRBJ1-2; the match to TRBD1 covers 8 bases. The CDR3 spans 14 residues. The V and J ends lost 3 bases and 8 bases, in that order; junction bases with no gene match: 8. Germline-derived CDR1 and CDR2 are MGHDK and SYGVNS. The CDR3: CASSEARGQQGYTF. For the CDR3, the DNA is TGTGCCAGCAGTGAGGCCAGGGGGCAACAGGGCTACACCTTC.

This clonotype has more than one count but fewer than ten. V is TRBV2 and J is TRBJ2-3; tentative D call: TRBD2 (5 bases). CDR1 and CDR2 (germline): SNHLY, FYNNEI. The length of the CDR3 is 14 residues. V was trimmed by 1 base and J by 9 bases, leaving 14 bases between them. CDR3 DNA sequence: TGTGCCAGCAGTGAAGAAGCGGCCGAACGAACGCAGTATTTT. Protein sequence: CASSEEAAERTQYF.

The chain is built from TRBV7-8 and TRBJ1-2; unclear D gene. Looked up from germline, CDR1 is SGHVS and CDR2 is FQNEAQ. The CDR3 spans 15 residues. V was cut by 0 bases and J by 1 base, with 9 bases left in between. In DNA, the CDR3 is TGTGCCAGCAGCTTAGCCCCGAAGGATAACTATGGCTACACCTTC. This gives the protein CASSLAPKDNYGYTF.

This clonotype was detected a few times. This rearrangement joins TRBV5-4 to TRBJ2-3, with 9 bases aligning to TRBD1. J lost 0 bases, V lost 6 bases, and 5 bases had no gene match. CDR1 is SGHNT, CDR2 YYREEE, per germline (reference sequence). The CDR3 consists of 15 residues. The CDR3 nucleotides are TGTGCCAGCATCGAGGACAGGGGAAGCACAGATACGCAGTATTTT. This encodes CASIEDRGSTDTQYF.

This clonotype was seen a few times. The rearrangement joins TRBV20-1 to TRBJ2-3; 15 bases align to TRBD2. V gave up 0 bases and J gave up 5 bases; unmatched junction bases: 3. CDR1 DFQATT and CDR2 SNEGSKA come from the germline V gene (reference sequence). The CDR3 length is 16 residues. Here the CDR3 DNA reads TGCAGTGCTAGAGAGGGACTAGCGGGGGGAAGAGATACGCAGTATTTT. This codes for CSAREGLAGGRDTQYF.

This clonotype was counted a few times. The CDR3 here is CSARDVNGNTEAFF. The CDR3 coding sequence is TGCAGTGCTAGAGACGTGAACGGGAACACTGAAGCTTTCTTT. The rearrangement uses TRBV20-1 and TRBJ1-1; D not certain. The V and J ends lost 0 bases and 1 base respectively, with 9 bases between them. The CDR3 is 14 residues long. From germline, CDR1 is DFQATT and CDR2 SNEGSKA (reference sequence).

This clonotype was seen many times. V usage is TRBV7-8 and J usage is TRBJ2-3; tentatively, D is TRBD2 (5 bases). The CDR3 spans 15 residues. V was trimmed by 9 bases and J by 0 bases, leaving 16 bases between them. Germline lookup yields CDR1 SGHVS and CDR2 FQNEAQ. The CDR3 region is CASRTPGSSTDTQYF. The CDR3 DNA reads TGTGCCAGTCGCACTCCGGGATCGAGCACAGATACGCAGTATTTT.

CDR3 sequence: CASGEDNYGYTF. As DNA, the CDR3 is TGTGCCAGCGGGGAAGATAACTATGGCTACACCTTC. V usage is TRBV7-9 and J usage is TRBJ1-2, with no clear D. The CDR3 spans 12 residues. From germline, CDR1 is SEHNR and CDR2 FQNEAQ (reference sequence). The germline V and J ends were trimmed by 8 bases and 1 base, with 8 bases remaining between them.

The sample holds many counts of this clonotype. The rearrangement joins TRBV7-9 to TRBJ2-3; no clear D gene. V gave up 5 bases and J gave up 0 bases, with 12 bases separating them. The CDR3 length is 15 residues. CDR1 is SEHNR, CDR2 FQNEAQ, per germline (reference sequence). CDR3 amino acids: CASSVDPYSTDTQYF. Written as DNA, the CDR3 is TGTGCCAGCAGCGTGGACCCGTATAGCACAGATACGCAGTATTTT.

This chain uses TRBV12-3 or TRBV12-4 with TRBJ1-2; no firm D call. The ends were cut back, 5 bases at V and 8 bases at J, with 12 bases in the middle. The CDR3 is 12 residues long. The DNA for the CDR3 is TGTGCCAGCAGTGACGACGGACGCGGCTACACCTTC. The encoded protein is CASSDDGRGYTF.

This clonotype showed up just a few times. J is TRBJ2-2 and V is TRBV30, with 8 positions matching TRBD2. Looked up from germline, CDR1 is GTSNPN and CDR2 is SVGIG (reference sequence). The CDR3 contains 12 residues. CDR3 DNA sequence: TGTGGGGGGAGCGGGGGCACCGGGGAGCTGTTTTTT. Protein product: CGGSGGTGELFF.

This rearrangement joins TRBV5-1 to TRBJ2-3, with 12 positions matching TRBD2. Germline V gene lookup returns CDR1 SGHRS and CDR2 YFSETQ. V was clipped by 2 bases and J by 0 bases; unmatched bases: 1. This CDR3 has 16 amino acids. CDR3 loop: CASSFGLAGSTDTQYF. CDR3 nucleotide sequence: TGCGCCAGCAGCTTCGGACTAGCGGGGAGCACAGATACGCAGTATTTT.

The table lists this clonotype with a few counts. This chain joins TRBV7-9 and TRBJ2-3, with 7 bases identical to TRBD1. The CDR3 spans 16 residues. The germline V gene has CDR1 SEHNR and CDR2 FQNEAQ (reference sequence). Trimming removed 5 bases from V and 2 bases from J; junction bases left unmatched: 10. In DNA form, the CDR3 reads TGTGCCAGCAGCCCCGGGACAGTCTCCTCCACAGATACGCAGTATTTT. This sequence encodes CASSPGTVSSTDTQYF.

The sample holds a few counts of this clonotype. The V call is TRBV19, the J call TRBJ2-3, with 10 bases matching TRBD1. The length of the CDR3 is 17 residues. Trimming at V came to 4 bases and at J to 3 bases, leaving 10 bases not matched to a gene. The germline V gene encodes CDR1 LNHDA and CDR2 SQIVND (reference sequence). Here the CDR3 reads CASSTPPRQGATDTQYF. In DNA, the CDR3 is TGTGCCAGTAGTACCCCCCCCCGACAGGGGGCAACAGATACGCAGTATTTT.